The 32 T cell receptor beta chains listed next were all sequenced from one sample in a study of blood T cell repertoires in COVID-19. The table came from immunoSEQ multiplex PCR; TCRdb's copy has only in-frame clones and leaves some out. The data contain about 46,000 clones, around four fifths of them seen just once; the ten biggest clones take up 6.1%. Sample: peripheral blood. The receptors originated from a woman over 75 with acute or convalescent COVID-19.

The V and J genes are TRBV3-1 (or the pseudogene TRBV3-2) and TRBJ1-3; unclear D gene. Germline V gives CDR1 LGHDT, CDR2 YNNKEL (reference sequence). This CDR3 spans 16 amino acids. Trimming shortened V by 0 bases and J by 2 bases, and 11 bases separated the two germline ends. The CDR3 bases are TGTGCCAGCAGCCAAGAAAACAGAAGAACTGGAAACACCATATATTTT. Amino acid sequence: CASSQENRRTGNTIYF.

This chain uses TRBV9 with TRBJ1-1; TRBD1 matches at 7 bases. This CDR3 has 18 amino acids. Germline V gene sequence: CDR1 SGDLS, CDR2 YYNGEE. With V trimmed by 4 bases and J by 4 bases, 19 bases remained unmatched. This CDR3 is CASSPRTGPGSRGTEAFF. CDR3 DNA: TGTGCCAGCAGCCCCCGGACAGGTCCTGGGTCTAGGGGCACTGAAGCTTTCTTT.

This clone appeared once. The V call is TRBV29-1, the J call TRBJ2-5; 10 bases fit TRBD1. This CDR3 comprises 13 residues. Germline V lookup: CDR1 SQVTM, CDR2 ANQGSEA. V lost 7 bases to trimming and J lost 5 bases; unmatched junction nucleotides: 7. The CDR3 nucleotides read TGCAGCGCTACGGACAGGGGGGGCGAGACCCAGTACTTC. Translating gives CSATDRGGETQYF.

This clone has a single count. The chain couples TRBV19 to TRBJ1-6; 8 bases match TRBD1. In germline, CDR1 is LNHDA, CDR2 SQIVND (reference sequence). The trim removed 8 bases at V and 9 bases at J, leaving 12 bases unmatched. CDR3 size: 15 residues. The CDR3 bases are TGTGCCAGTGACTCTGGACAGGGCGGGGGTTCACCCCTCCACTTT. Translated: CASDSGQGGGSPLHF.

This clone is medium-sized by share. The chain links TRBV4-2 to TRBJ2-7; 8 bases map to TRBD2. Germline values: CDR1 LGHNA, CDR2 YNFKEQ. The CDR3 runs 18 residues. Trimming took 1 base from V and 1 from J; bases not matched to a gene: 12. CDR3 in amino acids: CASSQGAVAGKPSYEQYF. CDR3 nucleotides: TGTGCCAGCAGCCAAGGGGCGGTAGCGGGGAAACCTTCCTACGAGCAGTACTTC.

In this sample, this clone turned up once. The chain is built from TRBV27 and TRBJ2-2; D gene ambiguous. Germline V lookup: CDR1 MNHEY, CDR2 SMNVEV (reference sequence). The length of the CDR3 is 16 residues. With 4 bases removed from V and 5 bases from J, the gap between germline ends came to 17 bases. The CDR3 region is CASSSSPTGRTGELFF. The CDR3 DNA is TGTGCCAGCAGTTCTTCCCCCACGGGTAGGACCGGGGAGCTGTTTTTT.

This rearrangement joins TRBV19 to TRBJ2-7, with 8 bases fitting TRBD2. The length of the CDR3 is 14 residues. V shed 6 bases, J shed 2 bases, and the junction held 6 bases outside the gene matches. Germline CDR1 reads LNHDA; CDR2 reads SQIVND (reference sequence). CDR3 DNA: TGTGCCAGTAGCGGGGGGGCAGGACCCTACGAGCAGTACTTC. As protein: CASSGGAGPYEQYF.

CDR3 sequence reads: CASSYSGRGEKLFF. Written as DNA, the CDR3 is TGTGCCAGCAGTTACTCGGGTAGGGGTGAAAAACTGTTTTTT. The J gene is TRBJ1-4, the V gene TRBV6-6, with D possibly TRBD1 on 5 matching bases. This CDR3 is built from 14 residues. Trimming removed 0 bases at V and 7 bases at J, with 9 bases between. Germline CDR1 MNHNY, CDR2 SVGAGI (reference sequence).

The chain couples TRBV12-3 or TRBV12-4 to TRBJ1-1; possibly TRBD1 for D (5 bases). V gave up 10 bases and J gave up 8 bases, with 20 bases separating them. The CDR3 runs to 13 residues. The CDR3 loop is CATWGGGGVEAFF. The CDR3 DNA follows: TGTGCCACCTGGGGGGGAGGAGGCGTCGAAGCTTTCTTT.

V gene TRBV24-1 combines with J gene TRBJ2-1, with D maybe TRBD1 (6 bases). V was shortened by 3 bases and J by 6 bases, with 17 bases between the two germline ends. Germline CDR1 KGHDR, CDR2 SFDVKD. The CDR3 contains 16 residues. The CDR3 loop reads CATSDATGTSINEQFF. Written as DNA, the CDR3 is TGTGCCACCAGTGATGCGACCGGGACATCTATCAATGAGCAGTTCTTC.

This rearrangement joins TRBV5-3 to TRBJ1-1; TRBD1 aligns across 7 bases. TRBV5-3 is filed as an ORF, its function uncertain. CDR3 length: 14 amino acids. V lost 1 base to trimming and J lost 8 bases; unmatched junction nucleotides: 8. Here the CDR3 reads CARSLKQGLLEAFF. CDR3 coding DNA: TGTGCCAGAAGCTTGAAACAGGGGCTACTAGAAGCTTTCTTT.

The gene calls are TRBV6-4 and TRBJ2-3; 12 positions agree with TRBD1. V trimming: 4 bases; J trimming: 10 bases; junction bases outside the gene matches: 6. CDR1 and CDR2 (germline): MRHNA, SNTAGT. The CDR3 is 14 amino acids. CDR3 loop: CASSVGQGAISQYF. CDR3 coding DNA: TGTGCCAGCAGTGTGGGACAGGGGGCGATATCGCAGTATTTT.

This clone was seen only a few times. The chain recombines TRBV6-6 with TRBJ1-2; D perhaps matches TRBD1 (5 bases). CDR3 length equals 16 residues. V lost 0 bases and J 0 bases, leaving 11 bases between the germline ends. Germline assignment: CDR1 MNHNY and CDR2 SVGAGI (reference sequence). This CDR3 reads CASSYSRQGTNYGYTF. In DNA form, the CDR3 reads TGTGCCAGCAGTTACTCGAGGCAGGGAACTAACTATGGCTACACCTTC.

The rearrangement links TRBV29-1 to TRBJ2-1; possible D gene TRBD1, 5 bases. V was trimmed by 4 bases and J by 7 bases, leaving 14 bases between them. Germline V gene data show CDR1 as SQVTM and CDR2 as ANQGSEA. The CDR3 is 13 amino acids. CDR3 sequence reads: CSVVPKGPNEQFF. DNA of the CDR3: TGCAGCGTTGTGCCCAAGGGGCCGAATGAGCAGTTCTTC.

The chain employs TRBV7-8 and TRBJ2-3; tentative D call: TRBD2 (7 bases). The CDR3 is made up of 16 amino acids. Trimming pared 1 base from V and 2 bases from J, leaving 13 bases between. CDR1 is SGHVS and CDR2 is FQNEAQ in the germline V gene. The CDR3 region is CASSLVTGGPTDTQYF. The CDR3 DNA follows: TGTGCCAGCAGCTTAGTTACCGGGGGGCCCACAGATACGCAGTATTTT.

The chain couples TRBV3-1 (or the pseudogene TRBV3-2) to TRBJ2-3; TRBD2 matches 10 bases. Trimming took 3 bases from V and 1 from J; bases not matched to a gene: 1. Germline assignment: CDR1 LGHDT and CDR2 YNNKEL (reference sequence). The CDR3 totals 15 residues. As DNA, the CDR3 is TGTGCCAGCAGCCATAGCGGGGGGCGCACAGATACGCAGTATTTT. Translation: CASSHSGGRTDTQYF.

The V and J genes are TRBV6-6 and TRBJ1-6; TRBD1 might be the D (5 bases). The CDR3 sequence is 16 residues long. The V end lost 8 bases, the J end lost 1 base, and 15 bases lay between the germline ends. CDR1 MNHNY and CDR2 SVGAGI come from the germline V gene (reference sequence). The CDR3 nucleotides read TGTGCCAGCCGCATCGCGAAGGGGTCCTATAATTCACCCCTCCACTTT. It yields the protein CASRIAKGSYNSPLHF.

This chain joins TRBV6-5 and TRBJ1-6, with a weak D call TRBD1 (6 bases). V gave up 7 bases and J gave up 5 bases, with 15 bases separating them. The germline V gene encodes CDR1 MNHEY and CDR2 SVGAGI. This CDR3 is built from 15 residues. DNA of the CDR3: TGTGCCAGCACCCTAGGGCCAGGGGATAATTCACCCCTCCACTTT. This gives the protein CASTLGPGDNSPLHF.

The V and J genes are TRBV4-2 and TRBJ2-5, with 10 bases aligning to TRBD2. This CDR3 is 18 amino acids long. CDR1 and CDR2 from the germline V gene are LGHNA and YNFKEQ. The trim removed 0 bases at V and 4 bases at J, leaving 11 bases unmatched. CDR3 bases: TGTGCCAGCAGCCAAGATACAGCGGGGGGGCAGCGCGGAGAGACCCAGTACTTC. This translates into CASSQDTAGGQRGETQYF.

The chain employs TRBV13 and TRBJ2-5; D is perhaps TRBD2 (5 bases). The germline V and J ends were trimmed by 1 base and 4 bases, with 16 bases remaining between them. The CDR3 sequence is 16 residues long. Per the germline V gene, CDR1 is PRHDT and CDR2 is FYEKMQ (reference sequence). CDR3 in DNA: TGTGCCAGCAGCTTAGCCCGATGGGGTGGAGGAGAGACCCAGTACTTC. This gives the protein CASSLARWGGGETQYF.

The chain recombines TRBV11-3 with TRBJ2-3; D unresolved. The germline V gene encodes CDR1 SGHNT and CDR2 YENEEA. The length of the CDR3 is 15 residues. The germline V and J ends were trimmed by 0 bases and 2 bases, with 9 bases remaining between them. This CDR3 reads CASSLEGRYTDTQYF. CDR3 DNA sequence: TGTGCCAGCAGCTTAGAGGGCCGTTACACAGATACGCAGTATTTT.

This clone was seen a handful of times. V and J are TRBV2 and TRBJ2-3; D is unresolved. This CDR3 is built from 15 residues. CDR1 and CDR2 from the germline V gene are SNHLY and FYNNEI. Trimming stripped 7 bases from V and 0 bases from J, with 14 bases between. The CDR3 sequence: CASKRDSPSTDTQYF. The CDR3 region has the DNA TGTGCCAGCAAAAGAGACTCCCCTAGCACAGATACGCAGTATTTT.

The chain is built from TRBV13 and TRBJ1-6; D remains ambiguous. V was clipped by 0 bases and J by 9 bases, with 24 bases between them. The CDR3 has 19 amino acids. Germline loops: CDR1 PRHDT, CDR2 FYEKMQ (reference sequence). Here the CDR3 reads CASSLGVEWNGLGGSPLHF. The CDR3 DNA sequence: TGTGCCAGCAGCTTAGGGGTGGAATGGAACGGGCTTGGAGGTTCACCCCTCCACTTT.

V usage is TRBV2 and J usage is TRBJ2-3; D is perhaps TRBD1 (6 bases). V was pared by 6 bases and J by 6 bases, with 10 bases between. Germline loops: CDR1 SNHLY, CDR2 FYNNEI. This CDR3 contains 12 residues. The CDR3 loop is CASRGARDTQYF. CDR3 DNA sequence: TGTGCCAGCAGGGGGGCCCGGGATACGCAGTATTTT.

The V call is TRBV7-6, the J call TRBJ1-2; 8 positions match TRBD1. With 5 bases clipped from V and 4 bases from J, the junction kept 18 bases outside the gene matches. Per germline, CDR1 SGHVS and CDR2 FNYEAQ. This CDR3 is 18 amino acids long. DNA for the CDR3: TGTGCCAGCAGCCCCCAAGGGACAGGCCCTCTAGGTAGCTATGGCTACACCTTC. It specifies CASSPQGTGPLGSYGYTF.

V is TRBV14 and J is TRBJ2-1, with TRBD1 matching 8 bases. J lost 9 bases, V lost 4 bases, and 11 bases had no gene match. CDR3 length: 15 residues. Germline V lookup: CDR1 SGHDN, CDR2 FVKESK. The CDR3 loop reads CASSPGQGETGEQFF. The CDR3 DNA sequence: TGTGCCAGCAGCCCAGGACAGGGCGAGACTGGTGAGCAGTTCTTC.

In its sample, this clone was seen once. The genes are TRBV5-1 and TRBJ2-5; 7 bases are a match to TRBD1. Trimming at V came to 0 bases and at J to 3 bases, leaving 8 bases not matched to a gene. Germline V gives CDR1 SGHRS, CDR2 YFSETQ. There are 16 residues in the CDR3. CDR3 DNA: TGCGCCAGCAGCTTGGGACAAACAGGGGCCAAAGAGACCCAGTACTTC. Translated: CASSLGQTGAKETQYF.

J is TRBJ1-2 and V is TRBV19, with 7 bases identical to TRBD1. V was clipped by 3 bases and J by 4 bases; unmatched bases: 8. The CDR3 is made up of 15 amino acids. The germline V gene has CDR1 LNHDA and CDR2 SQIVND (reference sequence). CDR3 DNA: TGTGCCAGTAGTATGCCGGGACAGAGTGGCTATGGCTACACCTTC. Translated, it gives CASSMPGQSGYGYTF.

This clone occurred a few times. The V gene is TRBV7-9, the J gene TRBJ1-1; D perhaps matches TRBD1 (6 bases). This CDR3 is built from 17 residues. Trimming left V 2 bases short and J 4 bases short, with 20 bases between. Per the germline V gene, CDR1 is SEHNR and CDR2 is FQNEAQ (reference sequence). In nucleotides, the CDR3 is TGTGCCAGCAGCTTAACACAGGGAACACCGAGGATCACTGAAGCTTTCTTT. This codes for CASSLTQGTPRITEAFF.

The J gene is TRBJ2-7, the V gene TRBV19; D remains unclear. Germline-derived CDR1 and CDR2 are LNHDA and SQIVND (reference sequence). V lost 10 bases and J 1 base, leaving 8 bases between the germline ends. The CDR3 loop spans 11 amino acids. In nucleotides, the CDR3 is TGTGCCACCAGGTATTCCTACGAGCAGTACTTC. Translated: CATRYSYEQYF.

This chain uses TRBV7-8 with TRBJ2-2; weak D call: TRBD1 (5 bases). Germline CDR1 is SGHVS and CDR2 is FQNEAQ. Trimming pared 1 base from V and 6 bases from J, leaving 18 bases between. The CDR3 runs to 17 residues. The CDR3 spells CASSLGQSRSFPGELFF. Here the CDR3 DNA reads TGTGCCAGCAGCTTAGGACAGTCTCGCTCATTCCCCGGGGAGCTGTTTTTT.

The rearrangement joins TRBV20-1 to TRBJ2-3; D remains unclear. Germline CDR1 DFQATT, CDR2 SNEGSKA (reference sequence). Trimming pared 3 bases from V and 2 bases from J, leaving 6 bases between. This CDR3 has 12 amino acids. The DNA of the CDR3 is TGCAGTGCTAGTCCTTACACAGATACGCAGTATTTT. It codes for CSASPYTDTQYF.